This TCR beta chain was observed in a study of diagnostic markers for celiac disease (dated by TCRdb to the early 2020s). The sequencer listed for this sample is Illumina MiSeq. One entry per CDR3 protein sequence results from the TCRdb reprocessing of the reads, with DNA left out. The sample table holds over a thousand distinct CDR3 sequences. 15% of the sample lies in the top ten. About this clonotype: Its specific antigen is unknown.

The sample comprised either unsorted cells or a sorted T cell fraction (not recorded which). The TCR was taken from a human donor.

The CDR3 protein sequence reads: CASSLGHSGNEKLFF. The V and J genes are TRBV5-1 and TRBJ1-4. According to the germline V gene, CDR1 reads SGHRS and CDR2 reads YFSETQ. From the cysteine through the phenylalanine, the CDR3 covers 15 amino acids. No coding sequence is recorded.